The clone carrying this T cell receptor (beta chain) was found a few times. Produced via immunoSEQ multiplex PCR; TCRdb's table is partial and in-frame only. The sample lists over 200,000 clones; 75% to 90% were seen once. This record comes from a study of blood T cell repertoires in COVID-19. The wider study: The United States, Italy and Spain were the sources of the acute and convalescent COVID-19 samples.

Germline trimming cut 0 bases from V and 2 bases from J; bases unmatched to any gene: 5. This CDR3 comprises 17 residues. The V gene's germline CDR1 is MGHRA and CDR2 YSYEKL. The TCR was taken from a man in his forties or fifties who had recovered from COVID-19. This chain connects TRBV4-1 to TRBJ2-7; TRBD2 aligns across 12 bases. Sequencing was carried out using PBMCs or T cells enriched from blood (not recorded which). The CDR3 nucleotides read TGCGCCAGCAGCCAAGAGCTAAGACTAGCGGGGGCCTACGAGCAGTACTTC. Protein product: CASSQELRLAGAYEQYF.